The entry below describes one TCR beta chain. The repertoire was sequenced with immunoSEQ multiplex PCR; TCRdb's copy has only in-frame clones and lacks some. This table has about 190,000 clones, less than 90% appearing once. The data derive from a study of blood T cell repertoires in COVID-19. Germline loops: CDR1 DFQATT, CDR2 SNEGSKA (reference sequence). The CDR3 loop spans 11 amino acids. V lost 7 bases to trimming and J lost 2 bases, with 8 bases between them. This TCR was recovered from a human donor in a cohort sampled during active COVID-19. This sequence joins TRBV20-1 and TRBJ2-5; D remains ambiguous. The sample was peripheral blood. The CDR3 loop is CSVDTQETQYF. As DNA, the CDR3 is TGCAGTGTTGATACTCAAGAGACCCAGTACTTC.